This TCR beta chain was recovered during a study of T cell responses to AZD1222 COVID-19 vaccine. Findings of the study overall: Of the AZD1222 recipients, only five to seven were seropositive at baseline. Sampling captured repertoires only after the peak T cell response. Vaccine-associated CD4 TCRs spanned spike, dominant at 160-218 and 743-854. White British donors predominated, females outnumbered males, and clonal diversity was possibly underestimated.

Comments on this clone: Antigen specificity is unknown.

The protocol was immunoSEQ multiplex PCR, while the TCRdb copy is restricted to in-frame clones and leaves out a portion. The table shows about 150,000 clones, with approximately 90% occurring only once. J lost 4 bases, V lost 5 bases, and 11 bases had no gene match. Per the germline V gene, CDR1 is MNHEY and CDR2 is SMNVEV (reference sequence). The CDR3 is 16 amino acids. The clonotype comes from an adult in good health. The sequencing here drew on peripheral blood, taken on day 0 of AZD1222 vaccination. The V gene is TRBV27, the J gene TRBJ1-1; 9 bases fit TRBD1. The CDR3 coding sequence is TGTGCCAGCAGTCCAACAAACAGGGGGCTTGGCACTGAAGCTTTCTTT. Amino acids: CASSPTNRGLGTEAFF.